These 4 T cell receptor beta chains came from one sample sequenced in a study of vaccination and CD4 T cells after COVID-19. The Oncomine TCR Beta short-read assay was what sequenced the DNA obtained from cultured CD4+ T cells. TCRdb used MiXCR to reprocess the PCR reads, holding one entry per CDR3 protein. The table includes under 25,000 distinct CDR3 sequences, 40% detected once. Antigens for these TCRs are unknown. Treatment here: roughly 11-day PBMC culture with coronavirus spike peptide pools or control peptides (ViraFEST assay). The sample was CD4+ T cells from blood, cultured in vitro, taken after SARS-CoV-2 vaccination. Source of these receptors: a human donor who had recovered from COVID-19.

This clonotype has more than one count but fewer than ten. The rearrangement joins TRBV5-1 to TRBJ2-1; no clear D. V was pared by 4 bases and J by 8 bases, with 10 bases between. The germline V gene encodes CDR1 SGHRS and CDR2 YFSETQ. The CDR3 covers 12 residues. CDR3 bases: TGCGCCAGCAGCCCACGGGCGGATGAGCAGTTCTTC. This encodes CASSPRADEQFF.

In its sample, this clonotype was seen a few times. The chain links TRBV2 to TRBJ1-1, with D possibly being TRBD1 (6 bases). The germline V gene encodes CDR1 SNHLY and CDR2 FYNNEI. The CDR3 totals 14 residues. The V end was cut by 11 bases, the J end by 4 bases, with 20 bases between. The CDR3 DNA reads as TGTGCCCTCCACTCGGGGGCTGTGCCCACTGAAGCTTTCTTT. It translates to CALHSGAVPTEAFF.

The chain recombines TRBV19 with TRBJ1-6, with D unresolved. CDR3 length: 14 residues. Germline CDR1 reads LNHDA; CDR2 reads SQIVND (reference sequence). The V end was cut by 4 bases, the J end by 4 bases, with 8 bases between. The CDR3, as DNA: TGTGCCAGTAGTACCGAGGCGTATAATTCACCCCTCCACTTT. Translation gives CASSTEAYNSPLHF.

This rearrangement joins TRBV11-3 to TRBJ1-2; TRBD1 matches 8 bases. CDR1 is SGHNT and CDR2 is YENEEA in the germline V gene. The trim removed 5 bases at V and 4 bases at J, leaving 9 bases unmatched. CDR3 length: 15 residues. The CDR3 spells CASSPGQGAGYGYTF. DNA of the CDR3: TGTGCCAGCAGCCCTGGCCAGGGGGCAGGCTATGGCTACACCTTC.